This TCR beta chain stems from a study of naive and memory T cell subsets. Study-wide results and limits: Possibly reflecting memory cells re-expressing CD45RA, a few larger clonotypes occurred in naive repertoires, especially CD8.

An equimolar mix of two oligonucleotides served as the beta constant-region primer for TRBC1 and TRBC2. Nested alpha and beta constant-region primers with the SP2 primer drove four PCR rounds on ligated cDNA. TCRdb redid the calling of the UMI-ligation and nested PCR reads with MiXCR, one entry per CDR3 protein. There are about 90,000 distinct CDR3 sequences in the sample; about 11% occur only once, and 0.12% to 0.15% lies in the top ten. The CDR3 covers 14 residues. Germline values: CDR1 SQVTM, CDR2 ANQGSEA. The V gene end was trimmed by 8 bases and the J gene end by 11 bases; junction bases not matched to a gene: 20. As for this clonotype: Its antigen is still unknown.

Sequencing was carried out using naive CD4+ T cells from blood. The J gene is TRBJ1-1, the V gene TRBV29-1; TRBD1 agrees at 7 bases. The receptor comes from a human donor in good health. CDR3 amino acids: CSTLGDSRARAAFF. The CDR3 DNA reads TGCAGCACCCTGGGGGACAGTAGGGCGCGCGCGGCTTTCTTT.